What follows are 15 T cell receptor beta chains derived from one specimen sequenced in a study of OX40 agonist ivuxolimab in advanced cancers. Libraries were made using the immunoSEQ multiplex PCR assay. TCRdb retrieved this table from immuneACCESS and kept in-frame rearrangements only. Not all clones are present; in checked studies, unresolved V genes account for under half, and no reason is known for the remainder. This sample comprises more than 60,000 clones, around 87% of them detected only once. The ten largest clones add up to about 3.9% of the sample. The material sequenced was CD4+ or CD8+ T cells sorted from blood, taken in a trial of the OX40 agonist ivuxolimab. Source of these receptors: an adult with an advanced solid tumor such as melanoma, head and neck, liver or kidney cancer.

The chain employs TRBV4-3 and TRBJ2-3; possibly TRBD2 for D (6 bases). Germline CDR1 and CDR2: LGHNA and YSLEER. Trimming left V 1 base short and J 1 base short, with 12 bases between. The CDR3 is 16 amino acids. The CDR3 reads CASSQAGSGRTDTQYF. CDR3 nucleotide sequence: TGCGCCAGCAGCCAAGCAGGGAGCGGGCGCACAGATACGCAGTATTTT.

The V and J genes are TRBV6-5 and TRBJ1-1; D is unclear. Trimming removed 6 bases from V and 1 base from J, with 9 bases in between. There are 13 residues in the CDR3. Germline-derived CDR1 and CDR2 are MNHEY and SVGAGI. CDR3 sequence reads: CASSSTENTEAFF. The DNA of the CDR3 is TGTGCCAGCAGCTCGACTGAGAACACTGAAGCTTTCTTT.

The V and J genes are TRBV5-4 and TRBJ2-7, with D possibly being TRBD1 (6 bases). Germline V gene sequence: CDR1 SGHNT, CDR2 YYREEE (reference sequence). This CDR3 is built from 17 residues. Trimming shortened V by 0 bases and J by 1 base, and 17 bases separated the two germline ends. The CDR3 DNA reads TGTGCCAGCAGCTTGGGCCCCGGGCCACAGGGATCCTACGAGCAGTACTTC. Translated: CASSLGPGPQGSYEQYF. Filled out from reference TRBV5-4 and TRBJ2-7, the complete variable domain reads ETGVTQSPTHLIKTRGQQVTLRCSSQSGHNTVSWYQQALGQGPQFIFQYYREEENGRGNFPPRFSGLQFPNYSSELNVNALELDDSALYLCASSLGPGPQGSYEQYFGPGTRLTVT.

The V and J genes are TRBV6-5 and TRBJ2-2; D possibly corresponds to TRBD2 (7 bases). The CDR3 has 14 amino acids. The germline V and J ends were trimmed by 2 bases and 5 bases, with 9 bases remaining between them. From germline, CDR1 is MNHEY and CDR2 SVGAGI. The CDR3 DNA follows: TGTGCCAGCAGTTACGGGGGGGCGACCGGGGAGCTGTTTTTT. Translated, it gives CASSYGGATGELFF.

This CDR3 is CASRLGTTYEQYF. CDR3 DNA sequence: TGTGCCAGCAGGTTAGGGACCACCTACGAGCAGTACTTC. The chain joins TRBV6-1 to TRBJ2-7; D might be TRBD1 or TRBD2, each matching 5 bases. The length of the CDR3 is 13 residues. Germline V gene data show CDR1 as MNHNS and CDR2 as SASEGT. With 6 bases removed from V and 2 bases from J, the gap between germline ends came to 11 bases.

This clone was recorded a few times. V is TRBV7-9 and J is TRBJ1-4, with 7 bases matching TRBD1. The CDR3 is 15 amino acids. Germline assignment: CDR1 SEHNR and CDR2 FQNEAQ (reference sequence). V shed 5 bases, J shed 5 bases, and the junction held 8 bases outside the gene matches. This CDR3 is CASSARQGRNEKLFF. The DNA of the CDR3 is TGTGCCAGCAGCGCCAGACAGGGTCGCAATGAAAAACTGTTTTTT.

The J gene is TRBJ2-7, the V gene TRBV5-1; the match to TRBD1 covers 10 bases. V was clipped by 4 bases and J by 4 bases; unmatched bases: 11. This CDR3 has 16 amino acids. The germline V gene has CDR1 SGHRS and CDR2 YFSETQ. The CDR3 reads CASSLSLTGGAYEQYF. The CDR3 DNA follows: TGCGCCAGCAGCCTCTCCTTGACAGGGGGCGCGTACGAGCAGTACTTC.

In this sample, this clone turned up a few times. The gene calls are TRBV30 and TRBJ1-5; the D is unclear. There are 15 residues in the CDR3. Trimming pared 0 bases from V and 0 bases from J, leaving 9 bases between. The germline CDR1 and CDR2 sequences are GTSNPN and SVGIG (reference sequence). CDR3 sequence (DNA): TGTGCCTGGAGTGTGAACAGCTATAGCAATCAGCCCCAGCATTTT. It is translated as CAWSVNSYSNQPQHF.

This chain links TRBV25-1 with TRBJ2-5; 9 bases match TRBD1. The CDR3 runs to 16 residues. Germline V gives CDR1 MGHDK, CDR2 SYGVNS. J lost 4 bases, V lost 1 base, and 7 bases had no gene match. This CDR3 reads CASSESDRGSGETQYF. CDR3 bases: TGTGCCAGCAGTGAATCCGACAGGGGGAGTGGAGAGACCCAGTACTTC. The whole variable domain, remainder taken from reference TRBV25-1 and TRBJ2-5, is EADIYQTPRYLVIGTGKKITLECSQTMGHDKMYWYQQDPGMELHLIHYSYGVNSTEKGDLSSESTVSRIRTEHFPLTLESARPSHTSQYLCASSESDRGSGETQYFGPGTRLLVL.

The V and J genes are TRBV2 and TRBJ1-1, with D possibly being TRBD1 (6 bases). The CDR3 has 14 amino acids. The V gene's germline CDR1 is SNHLY and CDR2 FYNNEI. The V end lost 3 bases, the J end lost 4 bases, and 12 bases lay between the germline ends. CDR3 loop: CASSEGHQGTEAFF. In DNA, the CDR3 is TGTGCCAGCAGTGAGGGACACCAGGGCACTGAAGCTTTCTTT. Filled out from reference TRBV2 and TRBJ1-1, the complete variable domain reads EPEVTQTPSHQVTQMGQEVILRCVPISNHLYFYWYRQILGQKVEFLVSFYNNEISEKSEIFDDQFSVERPDGSNFTLKIRSTKLEDSAMYFCASSEGHQGTEAFFGQGTRLTVV.

This sequence joins TRBV7-2 and TRBJ2-2; 8 bases align to TRBD2. CDR1 is SGHTA, CDR2 FQGNSA, per germline. Trimming removed 5 bases from V and 1 base from J; junction bases left unmatched: 6. The CDR3 totals 16 residues. In DNA, the CDR3 is TGTGCCAGCAGCACCCGGGGGGGGCGGAACACCGGGGAGCTGTTTTTT. Translation gives CASSTRGGRNTGELFF.

The rearrangement links TRBV4-1 to TRBJ1-6; D unresolved. Germline CDR1 and CDR2: MGHRA and YSYEKL. The V and J ends lost 1 base and 2 bases respectively, with 15 bases between them. The CDR3 is 18 residues long. The CDR3 here is CASSQAPGPSTYNSPLHF. The CDR3 coding sequence is TGCGCCAGCAGCCAAGCTCCGGGCCCTAGTACCTATAATTCACCCCTCCACTTT.

J is TRBJ2-7 and V is TRBV6-6, with a tentative D call TRBD1 (5 bases). Germline V gene sequence: CDR1 MNHNY, CDR2 SVGAGI (reference sequence). Trimming stripped 5 bases from V and 2 bases from J, with 10 bases between. The length of the CDR3 is 13 residues. The CDR3 here is CASSPQGTYEQYF. DNA for the CDR3: TGTGCCAGCAGTCCGCAGGGAACCTACGAGCAGTACTTC.

This sequence joins TRBV27 and TRBJ2-5, with D maybe TRBD2 (5 bases). CDR3 size: 13 residues. Trimming stripped 4 bases from V and 5 bases from J, with 11 bases between. Looked up from germline, CDR1 is MNHEY and CDR2 is SMNVEV (reference sequence). The CDR3 here is CASSSRGEETQYF. In DNA, the CDR3 is TGTGCCAGCAGTTCACGGGGAGAGGAGACCCAGTACTTC.

V usage is TRBV27 and J usage is TRBJ2-3; no clear D gene. V dropped 0 bases and J dropped 6 bases, with 7 bases sitting between them. Per germline, CDR1 MNHEY and CDR2 SMNVEV (reference sequence). The CDR3 loop spans 13 amino acids. The CDR3 loop is CASSLSPRDTQYF. CDR3 DNA: TGTGCCAGCAGTTTATCGCCCCGGGATACGCAGTATTTT.